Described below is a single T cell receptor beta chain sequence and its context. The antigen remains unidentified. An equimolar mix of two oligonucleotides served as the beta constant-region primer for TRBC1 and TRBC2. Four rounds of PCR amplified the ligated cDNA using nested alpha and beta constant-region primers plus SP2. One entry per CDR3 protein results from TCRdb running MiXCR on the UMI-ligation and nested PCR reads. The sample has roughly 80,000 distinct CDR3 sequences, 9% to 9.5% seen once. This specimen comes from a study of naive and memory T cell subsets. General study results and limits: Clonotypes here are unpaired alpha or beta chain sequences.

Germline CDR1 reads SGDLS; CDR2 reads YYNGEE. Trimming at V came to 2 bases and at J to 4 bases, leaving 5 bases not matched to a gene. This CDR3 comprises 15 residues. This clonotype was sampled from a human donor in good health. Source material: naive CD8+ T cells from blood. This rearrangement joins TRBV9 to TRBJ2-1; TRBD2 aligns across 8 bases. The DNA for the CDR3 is TGTGCCAGCAGCGTTACTAGCGGAGATTACAATGAGCAGTTCTTC. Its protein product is CASSVTSGDYNEQFF.